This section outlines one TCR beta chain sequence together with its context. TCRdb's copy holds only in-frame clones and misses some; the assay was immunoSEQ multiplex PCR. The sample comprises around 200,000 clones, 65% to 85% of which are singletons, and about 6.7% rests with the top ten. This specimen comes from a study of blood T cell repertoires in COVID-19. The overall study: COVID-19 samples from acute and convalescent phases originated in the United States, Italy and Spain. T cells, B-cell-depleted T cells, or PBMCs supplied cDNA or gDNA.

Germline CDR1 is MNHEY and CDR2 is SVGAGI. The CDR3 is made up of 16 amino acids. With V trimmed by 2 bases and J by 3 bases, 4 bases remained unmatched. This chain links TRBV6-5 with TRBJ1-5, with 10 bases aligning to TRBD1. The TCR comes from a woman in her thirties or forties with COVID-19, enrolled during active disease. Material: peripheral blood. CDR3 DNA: TGTGCCAGCAGTTACCAGGGGACAGGGGTCAATCAGCCCCAGCATTTT. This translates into CASSYQGTGVNQPQHF.